Below are 30 T cell receptor beta chains sequenced from a single sample in a study of blood T cell repertoires in COVID-19. Data came from immunoSEQ multiplex PCR; TCRdb stores just in-frame clones and leaves some out. Found here are approximately 240,000 clones, about 90% of them singletons; the top ten hold under 6.5%. The specimen sequenced was PBMCs or T cells enriched from blood (not recorded which). These receptor sequences come from a woman in her thirties with acute COVID-19.

The J gene is TRBJ2-5, the V gene TRBV19; TRBD2 agrees at 12 bases. Germline CDR1 LNHDA, CDR2 SQIVND (reference sequence). J gave up 2 bases and V 4 bases, and 5 bases lay outside the gene matches. The CDR3 has 16 residues. CDR3 nucleotide sequence: TGTGCCAGTAGTACAAAGACTAGCGGGGGACAAGAGACCCAGTACTTC. Amino acid sequence: CASSTKTSGGQETQYF.

The V call is TRBV7-2, the J call TRBJ2-3, with 8 bases that match TRBD1. The V segment lost 4 bases and the J segment 2 bases; nucleotides outside the gene matches: 8. CDR3 length: 16 residues. CDR1 and CDR2 (germline): SGHTA, FQGNSA. CDR3 nucleotides: TGTGCCAGCAGCTCCCGACAGGGGACCTTCACAGATACGCAGTATTTT. Amino acids: CASSSRQGTFTDTQYF.

The rearrangement uses TRBV5-8 and TRBJ2-1; a possible D gene is TRBD1 (5 bases). The CDR3 is made up of 16 amino acids. Germline loops: CDR1 SGHTS, CDR2 YDEGEE. Deletions cut 4 bases from V and 8 bases from J, with 22 bases between. The CDR3 DNA reads TGTGCCAGCAGCCCCCCGCGGACATGGCCGGTCGATGAGCAGTTCTTC. Translated, it gives CASSPPRTWPVDEQFF.

The gene calls are TRBV18 and TRBJ2-4, with a possible D match to TRBD1 (6 bases). The CDR3 covers 17 residues. Trimming left V 4 bases short and J 3 bases short, with 19 bases between. CDR1 is KGHSH and CDR2 is LQKENI in the germline V gene. CDR3 DNA sequence: TGTGCCAGCTCACTCGGGGAGCAGGGGCCGGTCAAAAACATTCAGTACTTC. Translation gives CASSLGEQGPVKNIQYF.

This clone has only one observation. The chain employs TRBV21-1 and TRBJ2-1; TRBD1 reflects the table's D call only, with no check against the DNA. TRBV21-1 is listed as a pseudogene. CDR3 length: 20 amino acids. CDR3 DNA: TGTGCCAGCAGCAAACGCAGGGACAGGCTCCGCGGGACCCTCCACAATGAGCAGTTCTTC. Translating it yields CASSKRRDRLRGTLHNEQFF.

This clone was seen just once. This chain joins TRBV6-5 and TRBJ2-7, with 8 bases lining up with TRBD1. Trimming at V came to 2 bases and at J to 5 bases, leaving 5 bases not matched to a gene. This CDR3 has 14 amino acids. Germline-derived CDR1 and CDR2 are MNHEY and SVGAGI. The CDR3 sequence is CASSYQGQGNEQYF. The CDR3 nucleotides are TGTGCCAGCAGTTACCAAGGACAGGGAAACGAGCAGTACTTC.

This clone was seen just once. J is TRBJ2-1 and V is TRBV7-9; 12 nucleotides agree with TRBD2. The CDR3 has 16 residues. The ends lost 1 base at V and 6 bases at J; junction bases unmatched: 4. Germline V lookup: CDR1 SEHNR, CDR2 FQNEAQ (reference sequence). Here the CDR3 DNA reads TGTGCCAGCAGCTTAGGCCTAGCGGGAGGGACCAATGAGCAGTTCTTC. Amino acid sequence: CASSLGLAGGTNEQFF. Together with reference TRBV7-9 and TRBJ2-1, the CDR3 gives the full variable domain: DTGVSQNPRHKITKRGQNVTFRCDPISEHNRLYWYRQTLGQGPEFLTYFQNEAQLEKSRLLSDRFSAERPKGSFSTLEIQRTEQGDSAMYLCASSLGLAGGTNEQFFGPGTRLTVL.

The chain links TRBV7-2 to TRBJ1-1, with 7 bases lining up with TRBD1. CDR3 size: 14 residues. CDR1 and CDR2 from the germline V gene are SGHTA and FQGNSA. Losses at the gene ends were 2 bases for V and 4 bases for J; bases not matched to a gene: 4. The CDR3 here is CASSLSRQGTEAFF. The CDR3, as DNA: TGTGCCAGCAGCTTAAGCCGACAGGGCACTGAAGCTTTCTTT.

The J gene is TRBJ1-5, the V gene TRBV3-1 (or the pseudogene TRBV3-2), with TRBD1 as a possible D gene (6 bases). V lost 1 base to trimming and J lost 4 bases, with 8 bases between them. In germline, CDR1 is LGHDT, CDR2 YNNKEL (reference sequence). The CDR3 covers 14 residues. Written as DNA, the CDR3 is TGTGCCAGCAGCCAAGCCAGGGGAAATCAGCCCCAGCATTTT. This encodes CASSQARGNQPQHF.

The genes are TRBV9 and TRBJ1-6, with 12 bases identical to TRBD1. Germline V gives CDR1 SGDLS, CDR2 YYNGEE. This CDR3 has 17 residues. The V segment lost 3 bases and the J segment 7 bases; nucleotides outside the gene matches: 8. The CDR3 region is CASSGDRGRGLNSPLHF. DNA of the CDR3: TGTGCCAGCAGCGGGGACAGGGGGCGCGGGCTAAATTCACCCCTCCACTTT.

V usage is TRBV27 and J usage is TRBJ1-5; D not certain. Trimming left V 5 bases short and J 7 bases short, with 15 bases between. Germline V lookup: CDR1 MNHEY, CDR2 SMNVEV (reference sequence). The CDR3 is 14 amino acids. CDR3 residues: CASSPLSEAQPQHF. The DNA for the CDR3 is TGTGCCAGCAGTCCCCTTTCTGAGGCCCAGCCCCAGCATTTT.

In its sample, this clone was seen once. This chain joins TRBV3-1 (or the pseudogene TRBV3-2) and TRBJ2-7; 7 bases line up with TRBD1. CDR1 is LGHDT, CDR2 YNNKEL, per germline (reference sequence). With 1 base clipped from V and 7 bases from J, the junction kept 4 bases outside the gene matches. There are 13 residues in the CDR3. CDR3 nucleotides: TGTGCCAGCAGCCAAGGCCCAGGGGGTGAGCAGTACTTC. It yields the protein CASSQGPGGEQYF.

The chain couples TRBV28 to TRBJ2-3; a possible D gene is TRBD1 (6 bases). Germline V gene data show CDR1 as MDHEN and CDR2 as SYDVKM. V lost 5 bases and J lost 6, with 18 bases in between. CDR3 length: 15 residues. The CDR3 here is CASSPPSSGADTQYF. The CDR3 region has the DNA TGTGCCAGCAGTCCGCCTAGTTCAGGGGCCGATACGCAGTATTTT.

The rearrangement joins TRBV6-5 to TRBJ2-2, with D possibly matching TRBD1 (5 bases). Germline assignment: CDR1 MNHEY and CDR2 SVGAGI. This CDR3 is 14 amino acids long. With 2 bases removed from V and 5 bases from J, the gap between germline ends came to 9 bases. In DNA form, the CDR3 reads TGTGCCAGCAGTTACGGCAGGGAAACCGGGGAGCTGTTTTTT. Its translation is CASSYGRETGELFF.

The rearrangement uses TRBV27 and TRBJ1-4, with TRBD1 identical over 10 bases. Unmatched junction bases numbered 9, after V lost 6 bases and J lost 8 bases. CDR1 and CDR2 (germline): MNHEY, SMNVEV (reference sequence). This CDR3 region has 15 residues. CDR3 sequence (DNA): TGTGCCAGCAGGACCGGGACAGGGGCCCGGGAAAAACTGTTTTTT. It translates to CASRTGTGAREKLFF.

The genes are TRBV27 and TRBJ1-1; D gene uncertain. Trimming cost V 3 bases and J 4 bases, with 15 bases left between them. Germline V gene sequence: CDR1 MNHEY, CDR2 SMNVEV (reference sequence). The CDR3 runs 15 residues. The CDR3 region has the DNA TGTGCCAGCAGTTTCGCCCCGGGAGCTTCCACTGAAGCTTTCTTT. Encoded protein: CASSFAPGASTEAFF.

This chain joins TRBV13 and TRBJ2-4, with 9 bases that match TRBD2. After removal of 6 bases from V and 0 bases from J, the junction contained 9 bases not matched to a gene. This CDR3 region has 17 residues. The germline V gene encodes CDR1 PRHDT and CDR2 FYEKMQ (reference sequence). The CDR3 protein is CASRKAGGPLAKNIQYF. CDR3 bases: TGTGCCAGCAGGAAAGCGGGAGGCCCGCTAGCCAAAAACATTCAGTACTTC.

J is TRBJ2-7 and V is TRBV18; 9 bases align to TRBD1. The CDR3 contains 15 residues. The germline CDR1 and CDR2 sequences are KGHSH and LQKENI. Trimming cost V 6 bases and J 4 bases; bases outside gene matches: 10. CDR3 coding DNA: TGTGCCAGCTCTCCCGGACAGGGGACAGGGTACGAGCAGTACTTC. It encodes CASSPGQGTGYEQYF.

DNA for the CDR3: TGTGCCAGCAGCTTAGAAGTCCCGGGATATGGCTACACCTTC. Translated: CASSLEVPGYGYTF. The rearrangement links TRBV11-2 to TRBJ1-2; D remains ambiguous. V shed 0 bases and J shed 5 bases, with 10 bases lying between them. There are 14 residues in the CDR3. Germline V gives CDR1 SGHAT, CDR2 FQNNGV. The full variable domain, rest sourced from reference TRBV11-2 and TRBJ1-2, is EAGVAQSPRYKIIEKRQSVAFWCNPISGHATLYWYQQILGQGPKLLIQFQNNGVVDDSQLPKDRFSAERLKGVDSTLKIQPAKLEDSAVYLCASSLEVPGYGYTFGSGTRLTVV.

The rearrangement uses TRBV4-3 and TRBJ1-5; D is undetermined. V shed 0 bases and J shed 0 bases, with 6 bases lying between them. The length of the CDR3 is 15 residues. In germline, CDR1 is LGHNA, CDR2 YSLEER. Written as DNA, the CDR3 is TGCGCCAGCAGCCAAGATCGGTATAGCAATCAGCCCCAGCATTTT. Amino acid sequence: CASSQDRYSNQPQHF.

The chain links TRBV15 to TRBJ2-6; 7 bases are a match to TRBD1. Germline CDR1 LNHNV, CDR2 YYDKDF (reference sequence). This CDR3 is 15 amino acids long. The V segment lost 4 bases and the J segment 2 bases; nucleotides outside the gene matches: 2. Here the CDR3 DNA reads TGTGCCACCAGCACCGACAGGGCTGGGGCCAACGTCCTGACTTTC. This sequence encodes CATSTDRAGANVLTF. Full variable domain (outside the CDR3, taken from reference TRBV15 and TRBJ2-6): DAMVIQNPRYQVTQFGKPVTLSCSQTLNHNVMYWYQQKSSQAPKLLFHYYDKDFNNEADTPDNFQSRRPNTSFCFLDIRSPGLGDTAMYLCATSTDRAGANVLTFGAGSRLTVL.

This CDR3 is CASSQGNADTQYF. CDR3 in DNA: TGTGCCAGCAGCCAGGGGAACGCAGATACGCAGTATTTT. This chain uses TRBV12-3 or TRBV12-4 with TRBJ2-3; D perhaps matches TRBD1 (6 bases). The V and J ends lost 6 bases and 4 bases respectively, with 11 bases between them. This CDR3 spans 13 amino acids.

This clone was seen once. J is TRBJ1-3 and V is TRBV11-2, with D possibly being TRBD1 (6 bases). The germline CDR1 and CDR2 sequences are SGHAT and FQNNGV. This CDR3 has 17 residues. Between the trimmed V and J ends, which lost 4 bases and 2 bases, there was a span of 18 bases. CDR3 protein: CASSSKQGVPTGNTIYF. CDR3 DNA: TGTGCCAGCAGCTCAAAACAGGGAGTCCCCACTGGAAACACCATATATTTT. Based on the CDR3 plus reference TRBV11-2 and TRBJ1-3, the full variable domain is EAGVAQSPRYKIIEKRQSVAFWCNPISGHATLYWYQQILGQGPKLLIQFQNNGVVDDSQLPKDRFSAERLKGVDSTLKIQPAKLEDSAVYLCASSSKQGVPTGNTIYFGEGSWLTVV.

The chain uses TRBV4-1 and TRBJ1-6, with D perhaps TRBD1 (5 bases). The CDR3 spans 14 residues. From germline, CDR1 is MGHRA and CDR2 YSYEKL. The V and J ends lost 0 bases and 9 bases respectively, with 9 bases between them. The CDR3: CASSQDQGFSPLHF. CDR3 bases: TGCGCCAGCAGCCAAGATCAGGGTTTTTCACCCCTCCACTTT.

The rearrangement uses TRBV6-1 and TRBJ2-1; D remains unclear. From germline, CDR1 is MNHNS and CDR2 SASEGT. V lost 3 bases, J lost 1 base, and 7 bases lay in between. CDR3 length: 14 amino acids. CDR3 in amino acids: CASSELTSYNEQFF. CDR3 DNA: TGTGCCAGCAGTGAGCTGACTTCCTACAATGAGCAGTTCTTC.

The rearrangement links TRBV29-1 to TRBJ2-1, with D maybe TRBD1 (5 bases). Germline V gene sequence: CDR1 SQVTM, CDR2 ANQGSEA. The V end was cut by 4 bases, the J end by 7 bases, with 23 bases between. The CDR3 has 16 residues. CDR3 coding DNA: TGCAGCGTTGGAAAAAACAGGTTCCCCAGTGGGAATGAGCAGTTCTTC. Amino acid sequence: CSVGKNRFPSGNEQFF.

CDR3 residues: CASSPGLGSYNEQFF. DNA of the CDR3: TGCGCCAGCAGCCCAGGGCTGGGCTCCTACAATGAGCAGTTCTTC. This chain links TRBV4-3 with TRBJ2-1, with D tentatively TRBD1 (5 bases). V lost 4 bases and J 0 bases, leaving 10 bases between the germline ends. This CDR3 spans 15 amino acids. From germline, CDR1 is LGHNA and CDR2 YSLEER.

The chain links TRBV3-1 (or the pseudogene TRBV3-2) to TRBJ2-7; TRBD2 matches 11 bases. Trimming removed 4 bases from V and 3 bases from J; junction bases left unmatched: 5. Per the germline V gene, CDR1 is LGHDT and CDR2 is YNNKEL (reference sequence). The CDR3 loop spans 15 amino acids. The CDR3 region has the DNA TGTGCCAGCAGCCTTAGCGGGGGGGCCTTCTACGAGCAGTACTTC. It specifies CASSLSGGAFYEQYF.

The rearrangement uses TRBV7-3 and TRBJ2-2, with 9 bases that match TRBD2. V was pared by 5 bases and J by 5 bases, with 12 bases of the junction left unmatched. The CDR3 sequence is 17 residues long. In germline, CDR1 is SGHTA, CDR2 FQGTGA. In DNA form, the CDR3 reads TGTGCCAGCAGCCCCGGGACTAGCAGATACAGAACCGGGGAGCTGTTTTTT. Its translation is CASSPGTSRYRTGELFF.

The rearrangement links TRBV30 to TRBJ2-3; TRBD2 aligns across 9 bases. Unmatched junction bases numbered 3, after V lost 7 bases and J lost 4 bases. This CDR3 is 12 amino acids long. CDR1 and CDR2 from the germline V gene are GTSNPN and SVGIG (reference sequence). In nucleotides, the CDR3 is TGTGCCTATCGCGGGGGGGCAGATACGCAGTATTTT. Residues: CAYRGGADTQYF.